The 31 T cell receptor beta chains below were found in one sample sequenced in a study of T cells in women clearing cervical HPV infection. Clones were read by immunoSEQ multiplex PCR, and TCRdb kept only the in-frame ones, dropping some. The listing contains tens of thousands of clones. The sequenced material came from blood buffy coat. Receptors were obtained from a woman between 18 and 75 years old with a cervical HPV16 infection that either progressed to CIN3+ or cleared (not recorded which).

As regards this clone: The CDR3 extends 3 residues past the end of the read, so its final part is completed from the germline J gene. V usage is TRBV6-4 and J usage is TRBJ2-1, with TRBD2 matching over 11 bases. CDR3 length equals 14 residues. J lost 8 bases, V lost 8 bases, and 8 bases had no gene match. CDR1 and CDR2 (germline): MRHNA, SNTAGT. The part of the CDR3 DNA that was read is TGTGCCAGCCGGCTAGCGGGGGGTTCGGATGAG. Translation gives CASRLAGGSDE. The entire CDR3 reads CASRLAGGSDEQFF.

As for this clone: The read ends 3 residues shy of where the CDR3 ends; the end is completed using the germline J gene. V is TRBV7-9 and J is TRBJ2-7; 8 positions agree with TRBD2. Germline values: CDR1 SEHNR, CDR2 FQNEAQ (reference sequence). J was trimmed by 3 bases and V by 8 bases; bases with no gene match: 9. This CDR3 comprises 14 residues. The sequenced part of the CDR3 DNA is TGTGCCAGCGTCCTGGGCGGGGGGATCTACGAG. It specifies CASVLGGGIYE. The complete CDR3 protein is CASVLGGGIYEQYF.

CDR3 in amino acids: CASSAGTSGPGELFF. The part of the CDR3 DNA that was read is TGTGCCAGCAGCGCGGGGACTAGCGGGCCCGGGGAG. This rearrangement joins TRBV7-3 to TRBJ2-2; 12 bases agree with TRBD2. The CDR3 extends 3 residues past the end of the read, so its final part is completed from the germline J gene. Germline CDR1 reads SGHTA; CDR2 reads FQGTGA. Trimming at V came to 5 bases and at J to 6 bases, leaving 4 bases not matched to a gene. The CDR3 is made up of 15 amino acids. Complete variable domain (other parts from reference TRBV7-3 and TRBJ2-2): GAGVSQTPSNKVTEKGKYVELRCDPISGHTALYWYRQSLGQGPEFLIYFQGTGAADDSGLPNDRFFAVRPEGSVSTLKIQRTERGDSAVYLCASSAGTSGPGELFFGEGSRLTVL.

Concerning this clone: The read halts 3 residues ahead of the CDR3 end, with the missing end drawn from the germline J gene. The V and J genes are TRBV20-1 and TRBJ2-3; 8 bases agree with TRBD2. The J segment lost 3 bases and the V segment lost 8 bases, leaving 10 bases of the junction unmatched. The CDR3 spans 14 residues. Germline-derived CDR1 and CDR2 are DFQATT and SNEGSKA (reference sequence). The sequenced part of the CDR3 DNA is TGCAGTTCGTGGAATAGCGGGGAGACAGATACG. Its protein is CSSWNSGETDT. Given in full, the CDR3 is CSSWNSGETDTQYF.

A remark on this clone: The CDR3 goes on 3 residues after the read ends, and that part is filled in from the germline J gene. The chain is built from TRBV20-1 and TRBJ2-3, with 12 nucleotides matching TRBD2. This CDR3 has 16 amino acids. Per the germline V gene, CDR1 is DFQATT and CDR2 is SNEGSKA (reference sequence). J was trimmed by 4 bases and V by 5 bases; bases with no gene match: 10. CDR3 DNA (partial): TGCAGTGCTTCCCCTACACTAGCGGGGGGAGCAGATACG. Translation: CSASPTLAGGADT. In full, the CDR3 reads CSASPTLAGGADTQYF.

Of note for this clone: Read coverage stops 3 residues before the CDR3 terminus; the germline J gene supplies the remainder. This chain uses TRBV5-1 with TRBJ1-3, with D possibly being TRBD1 (5 bases). This CDR3 region has 15 residues. V was trimmed by 4 bases and J by 0 bases, leaving 11 bases between them. From germline, CDR1 is SGHRS and CDR2 YFSETQ. CDR3 amino acids: CASSRGPVSGNTIYF. CDR3 DNA (partial): TGCGCCAGCAGCAGGGGTCCAGTCTCTGGAAACACC.

About this clone: The CDR3 end is not reached by the read, which stops 3 residues before it; the germline J gene fills it in. V usage is TRBV29-1 and J usage is TRBJ1-3; TRBD1 is a possible D gene (5 bases). Germline CDR1 reads SQVTM; CDR2 reads ANQGSEA. The ends were cut back, 7 bases at V and 0 bases at J, with 13 bases in the middle. The CDR3 length is 14 residues. The DNA read from the CDR3 is TGCAGCGCTGATCCAGGGCTCTCTGGAAACACC. The encoded protein is CSADPGLSGNT. The complete CDR3 protein is CSADPGLSGNTIYF.

Concerning this clone: The CDR3 end falls 3 residues outside the read, so it is completed with the germline J gene. This chain links TRBV11-2 with TRBJ1-4, with 9 nucleotides matching TRBD1. V lost 4 bases, J lost 8 bases, and 5 bases stayed unmatched. Germline V CDR1 and CDR2: SGHAT, FQNNGV. CDR3 length equals 14 residues. This CDR3 reads CASSSGQGGEKLFF. The CDR3 DNA, read in part, is TGTGCCAGCAGCTCGGGACAGGGAGGGGAAAAA.

With respect to this clone: The sequenced fragment ends 3 residues before the CDR3 boundary, so the rest is inferred from the germline J gene. The chain couples TRBV20-1 to TRBJ1-2; 9 bases are a match to TRBD1. Germline CDR1 and CDR2: DFQATT and SNEGSKA (reference sequence). The CDR3 spans 12 residues. Incomplete CDR3 DNA: TGCAGTGCGCTGACAGGGGGTCTCGGC. Encoded protein: CSALTGGLG. The entire CDR3 reads CSALTGGLGYTF.

Concerning this clone itself: The missing CDR3 end, 3 residues past where the read stops, is filled in from the germline J gene. The chain recombines TRBV7-9 with TRBJ1-1, with D perhaps TRBD1 (6 bases). The CDR3 has 13 residues. Germline V gene lookup returns CDR1 SEHNR and CDR2 FQNEAQ (reference sequence). The covered CDR3 bases are TGTGCCAGCAGCCCCAGGGGTAGGGAGACC. Its translation: CASSPRGRET. From start to end, the CDR3 is CASSPRGRETAFF.

With regard to this clone: The read terminates 3 residues ahead of where the CDR3 ends, so the germline J gene completes it. The V and J genes are TRBV7-9 and TRBJ2-1; 7 bases are shared with TRBD1. Germline values: CDR1 SEHNR, CDR2 FQNEAQ (reference sequence). The CDR3 runs to 14 residues. V was clipped by 6 bases and J by 4 bases; unmatched bases: 6. The CDR3 DNA, read in part, is TGTGCCAGCAGGACCGGGACAGCTTACAATGAG. It is translated as CASRTGTAYNE. The complete CDR3 protein is CASRTGTAYNEQFF. Supplemented by reference TRBV7-9 and TRBJ2-1, the full variable domain reads DTGVSQNPRHKITKRGQNVTFRCDPISEHNRLYWYRQTLGQGPEFLTYFQNEAQLEKSRLLSDRFSAERPKGSFSTLEIQRTEQGDSAMYLCASRTGTAYNEQFFGPGTRLTVL.

A note on this clone: The observed sequence ends 3 residues before the CDR3 terminus, with the missing tail filled in from the germline J gene. The chain combines TRBV5-1 with TRBJ1-1, with a possible D match to TRBD1 (5 bases). The CDR3 is 14 amino acids. Germline CDR1 reads SGHRS; CDR2 reads YFSETQ. V shed 4 bases and J shed 1 base, with 11 bases lying between them. The sequenced CDR3 bases are TGCGCCAGCAGCCCCGACAGTTCGAACACTGAA. Encoded protein: CASSPDSSNTE. The complete CDR3 sequence is CASSPDSSNTEAFF.

As for this clone: The CDR3 goes on 3 residues after the read ends, and that part is filled in from the germline J gene. The chain carries TRBV20-1 and TRBJ1-6, with D perhaps TRBD1 (6 bases). CDR3 length equals 14 residues. Germline V CDR1 and CDR2: DFQATT, SNEGSKA (reference sequence). V gave up 1 base and J gave up 9 bases, with 13 bases separating them. The part of the CDR3 DNA that was read is TGCAGTGCTAGAGGGTCAGGGGACGGTTCACCC. Protein sequence: CSARGSGDGSP. The CDR3, in full, reads CSARGSGDGSPLHF.

Points on this clone: The read terminates 3 residues before the CDR3 end, so the remaining end is supplied by the germline J gene. The chain employs TRBV2 and TRBJ2-2, with 13 bases identical to TRBD2. This CDR3 has 17 amino acids. The V and J ends lost 5 bases and 9 bases, in that order; junction bases with no gene match: 12. Germline CDR1 reads SNHLY; CDR2 reads FYNNEI. The sequenced CDR3 bases are TGTGCCAGCAGTCCTACTAGCGGGGGGGCGTATCTCCGGGAG. This sequence encodes CASSPTSGGAYLRE. In full, the CDR3 is CASSPTSGGAYLRELFF.

For this clone: The CDR3 end is not reached by the read, which stops 3 residues before it; the germline J gene fills it in. This chain uses TRBV27 with TRBJ2-1; D perhaps matches TRBD2 (5 bases). CDR3 length: 17 amino acids. The V end was cut by 10 bases, the J end by 4 bases, with 26 bases between. Germline CDR1 MNHEY, CDR2 SMNVEV (reference sequence). CDR3 loop: CATTRVPPSLEYNEQFF. Incomplete CDR3 DNA: TGTGCCACAACGCGGGTACCGCCGTCATTAGAGTACAATGAG.

On this clone: The read comes to an end 3 residues before the CDR3 does, leaving the germline J gene to fill in the end. V and J are TRBV11-2 and TRBJ2-7; 7 bases fit TRBD1. Looked up from germline, CDR1 is SGHAT and CDR2 is FQNNGV. The CDR3 contains 15 residues. Trimming at V came to 5 bases and at J to 3 bases, leaving 10 bases not matched to a gene. This CDR3 is CASSLTGAPSYEQYF. CDR3 bases read: TGTGCCAGCAGCCTAACAGGGGCCCCGAGCTACGAG. Together with reference TRBV11-2 and TRBJ2-7, the CDR3 gives the full variable domain: EAGVAQSPRYKIIEKRQSVAFWCNPISGHATLYWYQQILGQGPKLLIQFQNNGVVDDSQLPKDRFSAERLKGVDSTLKIQPAKLEDSAVYLCASSLTGAPSYEQYFGPGTRLTVT.

Of note for this clone: Read data end 3 residues before the CDR3 end; the end is taken from the germline J gene. The gene calls are TRBV2 and TRBJ1-1; D is possibly TRBD1 (6 bases). CDR3 length: 13 residues. CDR1 is SNHLY and CDR2 is FYNNEI in the germline V gene. Trimming took off 6 bases at V and 5 bases at J, with 13 bases between the two ends. Incomplete CDR3 DNA: TGTGCCAGCAGGTTAAACAGGGAGACTGAA. This gives the protein CASRLNRETE. The whole CDR3 sequence is CASRLNRETEAFF.

A word on this clone: The read ends 3 residues shy of where the CDR3 ends; the end is completed using the germline J gene. The V and J genes are TRBV11-2 and TRBJ2-7, with no clear D. Per germline, CDR1 SGHAT and CDR2 FQNNGV. With 5 bases removed from V and 6 bases from J, the gap between germline ends came to 11 bases. The CDR3 has 12 residues. CDR3: CASSHARGEQYF. The CDR3 bases that were read are TGTGCCAGCAGCCATGCTAGAGGCGAG.

Concerning this clone itself: The observed sequence ends 3 residues before the CDR3 terminus, with the missing tail filled in from the germline J gene. V is TRBV20-1 and J is TRBJ2-1; 8 nucleotides align to TRBD1. The ends lost 0 bases at V and 9 bases at J; junction bases unmatched: 10. This CDR3 is 15 amino acids long. Germline CDR1 is DFQATT and CDR2 is SNEGSKA (reference sequence). The CDR3 bases that were read are TGCAGTGCTAGAGATCTGACAGGGGCCTCGGGTGAG. This translates into CSARDLTGASGE. The entire CDR3 protein is CSARDLTGASGEQFF.

Details on this clone: With the read ending 3 residues before the CDR3 end, the germline J gene is used to fill in that end. The rearrangement uses TRBV7-3 and TRBJ2-1; 15 nucleotides line up with TRBD2. The germline V gene encodes CDR1 SGHTA and CDR2 FQGTGA. V dropped 3 bases and J dropped 6; count of bases not matched to a gene: 6. CDR3 length: 17 residues. The CDR3 here is CASSLGLAGGLANEQFF. CDR3 DNA, as far as it was read: TGTGCCAGCAGCTTGGGACTAGCGGGGGGTTTGGCCAATGAG.

Concerning this clone itself: The read falls 3 residues short of the CDR3 end, and the missing part is taken from the germline J gene. V gene TRBV20-1 combines with J gene TRBJ1-5; D gene uncertain. The CDR3 length is 13 residues. The ends were cut back, 6 bases at V and 6 bases at J, with 15 bases in the middle. Germline CDR1 DFQATT, CDR2 SNEGSKA (reference sequence). The part of the CDR3 DNA that was read is TGCAGTGCCCGGACTGATGTTCGTCAGCCC. Translating it yields CSARTDVRQP. The full CDR3 protein is CSARTDVRQPQHF.

Concerning this clone itself: The read halts 3 residues ahead of the CDR3 end, with the missing end drawn from the germline J gene. The chain employs TRBV12-3 or TRBV12-4 and TRBJ1-5; 7 bases are a match to TRBD1. V gave up 4 bases and J gave up 2 bases; unmatched junction bases: 2. CDR3 length: 14 residues. CDR3 protein: CASSSTGGNQPQHF. The sequenced part of the CDR3 DNA is TGTGCCAGCAGTTCAACAGGGGGCAATCAGCCC.

Notes on this clone: The read ends 3 residues before the CDR3 terminus; that terminus is restored from the germline J gene. J is TRBJ1-3 and V is TRBV18; D gene unclear. The ends were cut back, 2 bases at V and 0 bases at J, with 14 bases in the middle. Germline CDR1 KGHSH, CDR2 LQKENI. The CDR3 spans 17 residues. This CDR3 is CASSPDTAIFSGNTIYF. Incomplete CDR3 DNA: TGTGCCAGCTCACCAGATACAGCAATCTTCTCTGGAAACACC.

To note about this clone: The read is 3 residues too short to cover the CDR3 end, so that end is filled in from the germline J gene. The rearrangement joins TRBV30 to TRBJ1-4; 8 nucleotides agree with TRBD1. The V and J ends lost 3 bases and 7 bases, in that order; junction bases with no gene match: 7. The CDR3 is 14 amino acids. CDR1 is GTSNPN, CDR2 SVGIG, per germline (reference sequence). The CDR3 here is CAWRTGQGAEKLFF. Incomplete CDR3 DNA: TGTGCCTGGAGGACTGGACAGGGCGCTGAAAAA.

Of note for this clone: Mismatch with germline at one junction end may stem from a read error. The observed sequence ends 3 residues before the CDR3 terminus, with the missing tail filled in from the germline J gene. The chain links TRBV5-1 to TRBJ2-2; 9 positions match TRBD1. The germline V gene encodes CDR1 SGHRS and CDR2 YFSETQ. The CDR3 is 16 amino acids. The sequenced CDR3 bases are TGCGTCAGCAGCTTGGATCGGACAGGGGACACCGGGGAG. Translating it yields CVSSLDRTGDTGE. The full CDR3 is CVSSLDRTGDTGELFF.

For this clone: The read gets to within 3 residues of the CDR3 end, and the germline J gene fills in the rest. The rearrangement joins TRBV10-3 to TRBJ2-5, with D uncertain. V was shortened by 4 bases and J by 3 bases, with 9 bases between the two germline ends. This CDR3 is built from 13 residues. Germline V gives CDR1 ENHRY, CDR2 SYGVKD. The CDR3 DNA, read in part, is TGTGCCATCAGTGTATTACGGGAAGAGACC. As protein: CAISVLREET. The CDR3, in full, reads CAISVLREETQYF.

Of note for this clone: The CDR3 end falls 3 residues outside the read, so it is completed with the germline J gene. V usage is TRBV9 and J usage is TRBJ2-7; no clear D. The CDR3 length is 13 residues. V lost 2 bases to trimming and J lost 4 bases, with 10 bases between them. Germline V gives CDR1 SGDLS, CDR2 YYNGEE. CDR3 DNA, as far as it was read: TGTGCCAGCAGCGTCCTAGTCGGATACGAG. Translation gives CASSVLVGYE. The entire CDR3 reads CASSVLVGYEQYF. Supplemented by reference TRBV9 and TRBJ2-7, the full variable domain reads DSGVTQTPKHLITATGQRVTLRCSPRSGDLSVYWYQQSLDQGLQFLIQYYNGEERAKGNILERFSAQQFPDLHSELNLSSLELGDSALYFCASSVLVGYEQYFGPGTRLTVT.

Turning to this clone: The CDR3 end falls 3 residues outside the read, so it is completed with the germline J gene. The chain couples TRBV11-2 to TRBJ1-3; the D is unclear. The CDR3 runs to 14 residues. Per germline, CDR1 SGHAT and CDR2 FQNNGV. V lost 2 bases to trimming and J lost 6 bases, with 11 bases between them. The covered CDR3 bases are TGTGCCAGCAGCTTAATCGGCGGTCTAAACACC. Encoded protein: CASSLIGGLNT. The full CDR3 is CASSLIGGLNTIYF.

On this clone itself: Read sequence stops 3 residues before the CDR3 end, and the germline J gene provides the missing end. The chain combines TRBV30 with TRBJ1-1, with D perhaps matching TRBD1 (5 bases). CDR3 length: 13 amino acids. Trimming removed 0 bases from V and 5 bases from J, with 10 bases in between. Germline V gene data show CDR1 as GTSNPN and CDR2 as SVGIG (reference sequence). This CDR3 reads CAWSVGTSTEAFF. Partial CDR3 DNA: TGTGCCTGGAGTGTAGGGACTTCAACTGAA. Based on the CDR3 plus reference TRBV30 and TRBJ1-1, the full variable domain is SQTIHQWPATLVQPVGSPLSLECTVEGTSNPNLYWYRQAAGRGLQLLFYSVGIGQISSEVPQNLSASRPQDRQFILSSKKLLLSDSGFYLCAWSVGTSTEAFFGQGTRLTVV.

Note on this clone: The read terminates 3 residues ahead of where the CDR3 ends, so the germline J gene completes it. The chain is built from TRBV19 and TRBJ2-3, with D possibly matching TRBD2 (6 bases). The CDR3 is 15 residues long. Trimming cost V 8 bases and J 5 bases, with 20 bases left between them. In germline, CDR1 is LNHDA, CDR2 SQIVND (reference sequence). The CDR3 reads CASSVVGGGGDTQYF. Partial CDR3 DNA: TGTGCCAGTTCTGTGGTGGGGGGAGGTGGAGATACG.

Of note for this clone: Coverage ceases 3 residues before the CDR3 finishes, and the germline J gene fills in the end. The chain carries TRBV5-4 and TRBJ2-5; D not certain. The germline CDR1 and CDR2 sequences are SGHNT and YYREEE (reference sequence). The V and J ends lost 5 bases and 0 bases respectively, with 14 bases between them. CDR3 length equals 15 residues. The DNA read from the CDR3 is TGTGCCAGCAGACACCAATTACGGGACCAAGAGACC. Its protein is CASRHQLRDQET. The whole CDR3 region reads CASRHQLRDQETQYF.